The 14 T cell receptor beta chains below were found in one sample sequenced in a study of cytomegalovirus exposure and HLA in healthy donors. The PCR was carried out with 60 Vbeta primers and 13 Jbeta primers. TCRdb keeps only in-frame clones here, not all; method: immunoSEQ multiplex PCR. This table has 150,000 to 200,000 clones, about 81% appearing once. The specimen sequenced was PBMCs. The receptors were gathered from a woman aged 18-29 years in good health and CMV-seropositive.

Regarding this clone: In the same sample, other DNA sequences code for this CDR3. The chain is built from TRBV9 and TRBJ2-3; 7 bases match TRBD1. There are 16 residues in the CDR3. Germline V gene lookup returns CDR1 SGDLS and CDR2 YYNGEE. J was trimmed by 0 bases and V by 3 bases; bases with no gene match: 7. The DNA for the CDR3 is TGTGCCAGCAGCGCCGGGACAGCCCCTAGCACAGATACGCAGTATTTT. Translation gives CASSAGTAPSTDTQYF.

The chain links TRBV5-4 to TRBJ1-1; D possibly corresponds to TRBD1 (5 bases). The germline V gene has CDR1 SGHNT and CDR2 YYREEE (reference sequence). The CDR3 is 16 residues long. The germline V and J ends were trimmed by 2 bases and 0 bases, with 14 bases remaining between them. The chain's CDR3 is CASSFYRSSVNTEAFF. CDR3 nucleotide sequence: TGTGCCAGCAGCTTTTACAGGTCCTCCGTGAACACTGAAGCTTTCTTT.

The V call is TRBV7-2, the J call TRBJ2-1; 7 bases line up with TRBD1. CDR1 and CDR2 from the germline V gene are SGHTA and FQGNSA. V was clipped by 1 base and J by 3 bases; unmatched bases: 6. The CDR3 is 16 residues long. The CDR3 DNA is TGTGCCAGCAGCTTAGTCAGGGGGTTGTACTACAATGAGCAGTTCTTC. It encodes CASSLVRGLYYNEQFF.

The chain has TRBV19 and TRBJ1-6, with D tentatively TRBD1 (5 bases). The V end was cut by 4 bases, the J end by 7 bases, with 14 bases between. CDR1 is LNHDA and CDR2 is SQIVND in the germline V gene (reference sequence). There are 15 residues in the CDR3. The CDR3 loop is CASSSYGEGNSPLHF. Written as DNA, the CDR3 is TGTGCCAGTAGTAGTTACGGGGAGGGGAATTCACCCCTCCACTTT.

This chain connects TRBV14 to TRBJ2-2, with TRBD1 matching 7 bases. CDR3 length: 17 residues. With V trimmed by 5 bases and J by 4 bases, 13 bases remained unmatched. Germline CDR1 and CDR2: SGHDN and FVKESK. The CDR3 is CASSAKWGTAATGELFF. In nucleotides, the CDR3 is TGTGCCAGCAGCGCCAAATGGGGGACAGCAGCCACCGGGGAGCTGTTTTTT.

This chain uses TRBV5-4 with TRBJ1-3, with a tentative D call TRBD1 (5 bases). V lost 2 bases, J lost 0 bases, and 6 bases lay in between. Germline V gives CDR1 SGHNT, CDR2 YYREEE (reference sequence). The CDR3 sequence is 14 residues long. CDR3 residues: CASSFGGSGNTIYF. Here the CDR3 DNA reads TGTGCCAGCAGCTTCGGGGGCTCTGGAAACACCATATATTTT.

The chain carries TRBV7-9 and TRBJ1-1, with a possible D match to TRBD1 (6 bases). CDR3 length: 13 residues. Germline V CDR1 and CDR2: SEHNR, FQNEAQ (reference sequence). V was trimmed by 6 bases and J by 1 base, leaving 9 bases between them. DNA for the CDR3: TGTGCCAGCAGACAGGGCGAGAACACTGAAGCTTTCTTT. Translating gives CASRQGENTEAFF.

The rearrangement joins TRBV30 to TRBJ1-2; no reliable D call. V was cut by 1 base and J by 2 bases, with 11 bases left in between. The CDR3 consists of 14 residues. The V gene's germline CDR1 is GTSNPN and CDR2 SVGIG (reference sequence). The CDR3 DNA reads as TGTGCCTGGAGTGGAGGTTCAAGAAACTATGGCTACACCTTC. It encodes CAWSGGSRNYGYTF.

This chain links TRBV7-2 with TRBJ2-3; D possibly corresponds to TRBD2 (6 bases). The V gene's germline CDR1 is SGHTA and CDR2 FQGNSA. CDR3 size: 15 residues. The V end was cut by 6 bases, the J end by 3 bases, with 16 bases between. In DNA, the CDR3 is TGTGCCAGCAGTCTAACTAGCTTGACGACAGATACGCAGTATTTT. Translating it yields CASSLTSLTTDTQYF. Full variable domain (remainder filled in from reference TRBV7-2 and TRBJ2-3): GAGVSQSPSNKVTEKGKDVELRCDPISGHTALYWYRQSLGQGLEFLIYFQGNSAPDKSGLPSDRFSAERTGGSVSTLTIQRTQQEDSAVYLCASSLTSLTTDTQYFGPGTRLTVL.

This clone was seen once. The chain couples TRBV27 to TRBJ2-5, with 11 bases identical to TRBD2. CDR1 is MNHEY and CDR2 is SMNVEV in the germline V gene (reference sequence). This CDR3 spans 16 amino acids. The trim removed 0 bases at V and 7 bases at J, leaving 7 bases unmatched. The CDR3 nucleotides read TGTGCCAGCAGTTTATCCCTAGCGGGGGGCCTGGGGACCCAGTACTTC. Amino acid sequence: CASSLSLAGGLGTQYF.

The V gene is TRBV30, the J gene TRBJ2-1; 8 bases are shared with TRBD1. Trimming took 2 bases from V and 4 from J; bases not matched to a gene: 1. The CDR3 contains 13 residues. CDR1 is GTSNPN and CDR2 is SVGIG in the germline V gene (reference sequence). CDR3 bases: TGTGCCTGGAGTCAGGGGGCTTACAATGAGCAGTTCTTC. This codes for CAWSQGAYNEQFF.

The V call is TRBV18, the J call TRBJ2-1, with D maybe TRBD2 (5 bases). Germline V gives CDR1 KGHSH, CDR2 LQKENI. CDR3 length equals 13 residues. V gave up 6 bases and J gave up 7 bases, with 13 bases separating them. Here the CDR3 DNA reads TGTGCCAGCTCTCCCGGGGTGGTGAATGAGCAGTTCTTC. It is translated as CASSPGVVNEQFF.

CDR3 coding DNA: TGTGCCAGCAGCTCTTGGGGGGGGTATAATTCACCCCTCCACTTT. This gives the protein CASSSWGGYNSPLHF. The chain joins TRBV5-6 to TRBJ1-6; tentative D call: TRBD1 (5 bases). CDR1 and CDR2 from the germline V gene are SGHDT and YYEEEE. There are 15 residues in the CDR3. Trimming pared 3 bases from V and 4 bases from J, leaving 11 bases between.

This sequence joins TRBV11-2 and TRBJ2-2; 7 bases line up with TRBD2. The CDR3 extends over 13 amino acids. Germline values: CDR1 SGHAT, CDR2 FQNNGV. The V segment lost 2 bases and the J segment 8 bases; nucleotides outside the gene matches: 2. CDR3 in amino acids: CASSLLAEGELFF. CDR3 coding DNA: TGTGCCAGCAGCTTACTAGCGGAAGGGGAGCTGTTTTTT.